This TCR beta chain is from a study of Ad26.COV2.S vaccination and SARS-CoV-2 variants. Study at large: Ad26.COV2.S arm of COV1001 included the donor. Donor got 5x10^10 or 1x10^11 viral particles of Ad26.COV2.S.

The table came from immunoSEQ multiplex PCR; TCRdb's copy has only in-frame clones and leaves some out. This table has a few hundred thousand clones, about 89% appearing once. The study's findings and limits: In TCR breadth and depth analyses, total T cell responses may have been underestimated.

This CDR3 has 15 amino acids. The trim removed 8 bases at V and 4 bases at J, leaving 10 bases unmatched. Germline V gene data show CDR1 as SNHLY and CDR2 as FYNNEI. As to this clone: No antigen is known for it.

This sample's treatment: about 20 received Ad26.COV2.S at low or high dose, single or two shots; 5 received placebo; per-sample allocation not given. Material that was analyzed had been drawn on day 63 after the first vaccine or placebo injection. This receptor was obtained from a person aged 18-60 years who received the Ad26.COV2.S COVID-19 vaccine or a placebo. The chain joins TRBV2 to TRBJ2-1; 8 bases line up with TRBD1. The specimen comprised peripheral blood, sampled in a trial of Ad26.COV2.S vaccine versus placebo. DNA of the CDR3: TGTGCCAGCGAGCTGGGGGACAGGCCTTACAATGAGCAGTTCTTC. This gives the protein CASELGDRPYNEQFF.